What follows is one T cell receptor (beta chain) and its context. No antigen is known for it. Only in-frame clones appear in the TCRdb table, and some are missing; sequencing was by immunoSEQ multiplex PCR. The profile shows about 36,000 clones, around 85% of them singletons. This entry comes from a study of T cells in localized non-small cell lung cancer. The study's findings and limits: Highest T cell clonality was seen in uninvolved adjacent lung, surpassing that measured in tumor. Longer overall survival was linked to higher blood T cell density. Adjacent lung was found to contain a median roughly 58 of the top 100 tumor clones. Because researchers sequenced only one region of the tumor, heterogeneity is still possible.

Germline lookup yields CDR1 LGHNT and CDR2 FRNRAP. V was cut by 5 bases and J by 5 bases, with 9 bases left in between. CDR3 length: 12 amino acids. V gene TRBV12-5 combines with J gene TRBJ2-5; D uncertain. The clonotype originates from a woman between 40 and 69 years old with stage I lung adenocarcinoma. The sample in question was peripheral blood, obtained before any cancer treatment. The CDR3 loop reads CASGTPSETQYF. In DNA form, the CDR3 reads TGTGCTAGTGGTACTCCCTCCGAGACCCAGTACTTC. Full variable domain (missing parts from reference TRBV12-5 and TRBJ2-5): DARVTQTPRHKVTEMGQEVTMRCQPILGHNTVFWYRQTMMQGLELLAYFRNRAPLDDSGMPKDRFSAEMPDATLATLKIQPSEPRDSAVYFCASGTPSETQYFGPGTRLLVL.